Given below is one TCR beta chain in context. The CDR3 contains 16 residues. Germline V gene sequence: CDR1 MNHEY, CDR2 SVGAGI. V lost 5 bases, J lost 5 bases, and 12 bases stayed unmatched. This entry is derived from a study of T cells in Graves' hyperthyroidism and ophthalmopathy. TCR beta CDR3 region amplification was performed from RNA transcripts. The TCR CDR3 was amplified in a first-round RT-PCR using the HTBI primer set. TCRdb used MiXCR to reprocess the multiplex PCR reads, holding one entry per CDR3 protein. The sample consists of 500,000 to 650,000 distinct CDR3 sequences, 40% to 50% of them appearing once.

This chain connects TRBV6-5 to TRBJ2-5; 9 bases fit TRBD1. The sample taken for sequencing was peripheral blood or thyroid tissue (not recorded which). This receptor was obtained from an adult woman with Graves' disease, either hyperthyroidism or ophthalmopathy (not recorded which). The CDR3 DNA follows: TGTGCCAGCAGTGAAGCAGGGACAGGGCTCGGGGAGACCCAGTACTTC. The encoded protein is CASSEAGTGLGETQYF.